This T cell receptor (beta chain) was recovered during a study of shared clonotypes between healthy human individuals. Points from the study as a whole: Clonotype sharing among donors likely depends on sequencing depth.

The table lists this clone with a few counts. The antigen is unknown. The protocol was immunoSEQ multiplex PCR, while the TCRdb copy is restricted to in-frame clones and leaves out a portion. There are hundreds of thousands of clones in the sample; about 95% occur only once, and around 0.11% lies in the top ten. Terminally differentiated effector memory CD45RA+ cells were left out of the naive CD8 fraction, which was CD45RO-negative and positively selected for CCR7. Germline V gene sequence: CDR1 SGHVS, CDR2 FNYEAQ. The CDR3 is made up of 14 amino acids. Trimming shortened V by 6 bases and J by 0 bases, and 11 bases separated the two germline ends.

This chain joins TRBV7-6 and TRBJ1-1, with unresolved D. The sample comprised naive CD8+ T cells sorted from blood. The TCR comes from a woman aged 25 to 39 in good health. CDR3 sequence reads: CASRAGGMNTEAFF. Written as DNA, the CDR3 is TGTGCCAGCAGGGCAGGAGGAATGAACACTGAAGCTTTCTTT.